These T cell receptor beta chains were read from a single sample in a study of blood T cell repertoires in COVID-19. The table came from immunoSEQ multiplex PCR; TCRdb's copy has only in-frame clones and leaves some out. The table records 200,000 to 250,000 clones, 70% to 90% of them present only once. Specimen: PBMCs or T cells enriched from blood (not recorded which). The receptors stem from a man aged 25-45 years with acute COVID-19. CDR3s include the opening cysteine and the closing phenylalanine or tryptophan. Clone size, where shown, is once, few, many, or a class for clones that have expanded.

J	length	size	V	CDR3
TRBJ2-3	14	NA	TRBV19	CASSETTSTDTQYF
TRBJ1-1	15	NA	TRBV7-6	CASSARDTMNTEAFF
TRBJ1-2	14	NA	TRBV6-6	CASRIRDSEYGYTF
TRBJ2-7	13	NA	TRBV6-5	CASRLGLPYEQYF
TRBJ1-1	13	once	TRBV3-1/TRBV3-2	CASSAYSGTEAFF
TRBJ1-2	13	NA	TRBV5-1	CASSFGVTYGYTF
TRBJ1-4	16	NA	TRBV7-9	CASSPGWGQTNEKLFF
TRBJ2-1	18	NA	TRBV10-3	CAISEHFGEGQGDNEQFF
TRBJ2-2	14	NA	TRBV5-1	CASSLVSDTGELFF
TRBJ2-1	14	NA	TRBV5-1	CASSLETGGWEQFF
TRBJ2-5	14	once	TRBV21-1	CASSKKGGSETQYF
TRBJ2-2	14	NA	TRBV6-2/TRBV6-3	CASSDLGQGGELFF
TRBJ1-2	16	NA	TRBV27	CASSRDSGQSSYGYTF
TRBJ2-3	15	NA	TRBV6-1	CASSELRLYTDTQYF
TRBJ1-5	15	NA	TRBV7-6	CASSPKGQASQPQHF
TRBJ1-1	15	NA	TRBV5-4	CASSYWGLVNTEAFF
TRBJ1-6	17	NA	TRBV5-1	CASSLDAGGANNSPLHF